This is a list of T cell receptor beta chains from one sample in a study of T cell responses to AZD1222 COVID-19 vaccine. Data came from immunoSEQ multiplex PCR; TCRdb stores just in-frame clones and leaves some out. Of 80,000 or so clones detected, more than 90% appear once; the ten largest clones hold 4.7%. Specimen: peripheral blood, collected 28 days after the second AZD1222 dose. These receptors were taken from an adult who received the AZD1222 COVID-19 vaccine. Each CDR3 is given with its conserved first and last residue. A D gene is named only where the DNA matches it firmly. Where a row states a size, it is once, few, many or the class of an expanded clone; other rows omit it.

d_call: -; clone_size: few; v_call: TRBV6-6; j_call: TRBJ2-7; cdr3_nt: TGTGCCAGCAGGAATTCAGCCGAGCAGTACTTC; cdr3_aa: CASRNSAEQYF
d_call: TRBD1; clone_size: -; v_call: TRBV30; j_call: TRBJ1-5; cdr3_nt: TGTGCCTGGAGCTCTAGACAGGGGCCCCAGCATTTT; cdr3_aa: CAWSSRQGPQHF
d_call: -; clone_size: -; v_call: TRBV5-1; j_call: TRBJ1-3; cdr3_nt: TGCGCCAGCAGCTTGGCTCAGGGAGGAAACACCATATATTTT; cdr3_aa: CASSLAQGGNTIYF
d_call: TRBD2; clone_size: -; v_call: TRBV14; j_call: TRBJ2-5; cdr3_nt: TGTGCCAGCAGCCTACTAGCGGGGGAGAGAGAGACCCAGTACTTC; cdr3_aa: CASSLLAGERETQYF
d_call: -; clone_size: -; v_call: TRBV24-1; j_call: TRBJ2-2; cdr3_nt: TGTGGGGTAGCAGGGGCGAACACCGGGGAGCTGTTTTTT; cdr3_aa: CGVAGANTGELFF
d_call: TRBD1; clone_size: -; v_call: TRBV28; j_call: TRBJ1-4; cdr3_nt: TGTGCCAGCAGTTTTCGGACAGGGTATAATGAAAAACTGTTTTTT; cdr3_aa: CASSFRTGYNEKLFF
d_call: -; clone_size: -; v_call: TRBV3-1/TRBV3-2; j_call: TRBJ2-7; cdr3_nt: TGTGCCAGCAGCCAAGATCTTAGCACGGTTGGCGACGAGCAGTACTTC; cdr3_aa: CASSQDLSTVGDEQYF
d_call: TRBD2; clone_size: -; v_call: TRBV30; j_call: TRBJ2-1; cdr3_nt: TGTGCCTGGAGTGGTGGTAGCGGGATTTACAATGAGCAGTTCTTC; cdr3_aa: CAWSGGSGIYNEQFF
d_call: -; clone_size: -; v_call: TRBV6-5; j_call: TRBJ1-2; cdr3_nt: TGTGCCAGCAGTTACGTCCAGGGTGGGGAGAATGGCTACACCTTC; cdr3_aa: CASSYVQGGENGYTF
d_call: -; clone_size: -; v_call: TRBV28; j_call: TRBJ2-2; cdr3_nt: TGTGCCAGCAGCGTCTCCGCGGTACACGGGGAGCTGTTTTTT; cdr3_aa: CASSVSAVHGELFF
d_call: TRBD1; clone_size: -; v_call: TRBV28; j_call: TRBJ1-2; cdr3_nt: TGTGCCAGCAGTAGCCGGGACAGACCCTATGGCTACACCTTC; cdr3_aa: CASSSRDRPYGYTF
d_call: -; clone_size: -; v_call: TRBV5-1; j_call: TRBJ1-1; cdr3_nt: TGCGCCACAAAAGGGAGGAGAGGGAACACTGAAGCTTTCTTT; cdr3_aa: CATKGRRGNTEAFF
d_call: -; clone_size: -; v_call: TRBV10-3; j_call: TRBJ1-1; cdr3_nt: TGTGCCATCAGTGGAAAGGTCCCGGGCGAAGCTTTCTTT; cdr3_aa: CAISGKVPGEAFF
d_call: -; clone_size: -; v_call: TRBV21-1; j_call: TRBJ2-1; cdr3_nt: TGTGCCAGCAGCAAGGGACTAGCGGGAGGGTTCTCCTACAATGAGCAGTTCTTC; cdr3_aa: CASSKGLAGGFSYNEQFF
d_call: -; clone_size: -; v_call: TRBV9; j_call: TRBJ2-2; cdr3_nt: TGTGCCAGCAGCGCCGGACTAAGTTTCACCGGGGAGCTGTTTTTT; cdr3_aa: CASSAGLSFTGELFF
d_call: -; clone_size: once; v_call: TRBV19; j_call: TRBJ2-7; cdr3_nt: TGTGCCAGTAGTGCCGCTTACGAGCAGTACTTC; cdr3_aa: CASSAAYEQYF
d_call: TRBD2; clone_size: -; v_call: TRBV4-1; j_call: TRBJ2-5; cdr3_nt: TGCGCCAGCAGCCCCCGGACTAGCGGGAGTAGGGTAGAGACCCAGTACTTC; cdr3_aa: CASSPRTSGSRVETQYF
d_call: -; clone_size: -; v_call: TRBV19; j_call: TRBJ2-1; cdr3_nt: TGTGCCAGTAGTAGAACAGGGATTGAGCAGTTCTTC; cdr3_aa: CASSRTGIEQFF
d_call: -; clone_size: -; v_call: TRBV30; j_call: TRBJ1-5; cdr3_nt: TGTGCCTGGAGTGCCGAGCGGTATAGCAATCAGCCCCAGCATTTT; cdr3_aa: CAWSAERYSNQPQHF
d_call: -; clone_size: -; v_call: TRBV6-5; j_call: TRBJ2-7; cdr3_nt: TGTGCCAGCAGTATAATCCCCCTCTCTCCTTACGAGCAGTACTTC; cdr3_aa: CASSIIPLSPYEQYF
d_call: TRBD1; clone_size: -; v_call: TRBV7-3; j_call: TRBJ2-6; cdr3_nt: TGTGCCAGCAGCTTAACATTCAGGGGGTTCGGGGCCAACGTCCTGACTTTC; cdr3_aa: CASSLTFRGFGANVLTF